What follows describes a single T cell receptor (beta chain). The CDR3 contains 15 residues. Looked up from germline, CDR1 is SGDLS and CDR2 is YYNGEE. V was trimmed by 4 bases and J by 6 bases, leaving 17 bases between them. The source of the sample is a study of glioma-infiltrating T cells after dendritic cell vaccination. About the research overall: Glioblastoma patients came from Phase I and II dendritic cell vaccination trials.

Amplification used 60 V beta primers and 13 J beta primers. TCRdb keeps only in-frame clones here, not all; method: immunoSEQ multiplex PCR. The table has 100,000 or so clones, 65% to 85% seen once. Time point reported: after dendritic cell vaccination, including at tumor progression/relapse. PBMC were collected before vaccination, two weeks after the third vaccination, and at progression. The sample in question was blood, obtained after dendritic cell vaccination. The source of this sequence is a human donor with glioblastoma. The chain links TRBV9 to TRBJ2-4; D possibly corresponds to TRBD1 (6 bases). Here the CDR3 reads CASSPDTGIANIQYF. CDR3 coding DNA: TGTGCCAGCAGCCCGGACACAGGGATAGCAAACATTCAGTACTTC.